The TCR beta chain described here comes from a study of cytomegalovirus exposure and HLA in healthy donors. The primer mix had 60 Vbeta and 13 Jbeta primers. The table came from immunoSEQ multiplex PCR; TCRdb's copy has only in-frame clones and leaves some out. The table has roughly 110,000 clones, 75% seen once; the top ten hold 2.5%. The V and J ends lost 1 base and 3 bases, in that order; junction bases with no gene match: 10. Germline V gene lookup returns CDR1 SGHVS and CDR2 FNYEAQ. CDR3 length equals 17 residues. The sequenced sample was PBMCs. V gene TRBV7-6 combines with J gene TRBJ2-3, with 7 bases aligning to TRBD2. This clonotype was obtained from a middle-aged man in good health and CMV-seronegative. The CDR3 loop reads CASSLVGWRGGTDTQYF. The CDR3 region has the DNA TGTGCCAGCAGCTTAGTCGGCTGGCGCGGGGGTACAGATACGCAGTATTTT.